This T cell receptor beta chain was identified in a study of vaccination and CD4 T cells after COVID-19. Across the whole study: Either a CEFX pool, an HIV-1 Nef pool, or no peptide was added to control cultures.

The Oncomine TCR Beta short-read assay sequenced DNA from cultured CD4+ T cells. TCRdb reanalysed the PCR reads using MiXCR and keeps one entry per CDR3 protein. Here the sample spans 27,000 or so distinct CDR3 sequences, over 45% being singletons. Treatment defined: approximately 11-day PBMC culture with coronavirus spike peptide pools or control peptides (ViraFEST assay). Under the ViraFEST approach, antigen-specific T cells were expanded with peptide pools and TCRs subsequently sequenced. Having spent nine to eleven days in culture, CD4+ T cells were then isolated by negative selection. Comments on this clonotype: Its matching antigen is unknown.

Material for sequencing was CD4+ T cells from blood, cultured in vitro. The TCR comes from a human donor who had recovered from COVID-19.

The CDR3 sequence is CASSDLVGYLLKLFF. As DNA, the CDR3 is TGTGCCAGCAGTGACCTGGTGGGGTACCTGCTAAAACTGTTTTTT. The chain carries TRBV6-1 and TRBJ1-4; D is undetermined. The length of the CDR3 is 15 residues. Trimming left V 3 bases short and J 10 bases short, with 18 bases between. Germline V gene data show CDR1 as MNHNS and CDR2 as SASEGT.